The 25 T cell receptor beta chains below were found in one sample sequenced in a study of monozygotic twins with inflammatory bowel disease. TCRdb re-called the 5' RACE reads and catalogs CDR3 proteins one per entry, DNA excluded. The sample data list around 99,000 distinct CDR3 sequences. The sequenced material came from blood. The receptors originated from a human donor with ulcerative colitis or Crohn's disease, or a healthy co-twin of an affected twin (not recorded which).

This chain connects TRBV4-3 to TRBJ2-7; the TCRdb call, TRBD2, lacks DNA for checking. The V gene's germline CDR1 is LGHNA and CDR2 YSLEER. This CDR3 has 15 residues. The CDR3 here is CASSQDGSRQSEQYF.

This sequence joins TRBV7-8 and TRBJ1-6; TCRdb's D call of TRBD1 is untestable without DNA. The V gene's germline CDR1 is SGHVS and CDR2 FQNEAQ. CDR3 length equals 14 residues. The CDR3 sequence: CASANRDRGRTLHF.

This chain links TRBV5-5 with TRBJ1-2. The germline V gene has CDR1 SGHKS and CDR2 YYEKEE (reference sequence). CDR3 length: 15 residues. This CDR3 reads CASSFEAGPNYGYTF.

The rearrangement joins TRBV15 to TRBJ2-5; TCRdb reports TRBD1, a call that lacks DNA to check it against. The CDR3 runs to 15 residues. Germline V gene sequence: CDR1 LNHNV, CDR2 YYDKDF (reference sequence). The CDR3 protein is CATSRDGARGETQYF.

The chain is built from TRBV12-3 or TRBV12-4 and TRBJ1-4; the D gene TCRdb calls, TRBD1, cannot be checked with no DNA. This CDR3 is built from 14 residues. The CDR3 spells CASTRDRLNEKLFF.

This chain connects TRBV20-1 to TRBJ2-3; TCRdb proposes TRBD1, but this gene call is untestable without DNA. The CDR3 loop spans 15 amino acids. Germline CDR1 DFQATT, CDR2 SNEGSKA (reference sequence). The chain's CDR3 is CSARKDAGQRDTQYF.

The J gene is TRBJ2-7, the V gene TRBV6-5; TCRdb's assignment of TRBD1 cannot be checked, as there is no DNA. The germline V gene has CDR1 MNHEY and CDR2 SVGAGI. The CDR3 is 17 amino acids. The CDR3 loop reads CASSYALTGIVGYEQYF.

The chain recombines TRBV20-1 with TRBJ2-7; TCRdb picks TRBD1, but there is no DNA to check that call. CDR1 is DFQATT and CDR2 is SNEGSKA in the germline V gene (reference sequence). This CDR3 has 14 residues. CDR3 region: CSARSRDSPYEQYF.

CDR3: CASRKTIRSQFPALHF. This rearrangement joins TRBV2 to TRBJ1-6; TCRdb proposes TRBD1, but this gene call is untestable without DNA. CDR3 length equals 16 residues. CDR1 is SNHLY and CDR2 is FYNNEI in the germline V gene.

The chain couples TRBV11-2 to TRBJ2-1. Germline V CDR1 and CDR2: SGHAT, FQNNGV. The length of the CDR3 is 14 residues. The CDR3 is CASSLDLSGNEQFF.

This rearrangement joins TRBV3-1 to TRBJ2-4. Germline CDR1 reads LGHDT; CDR2 reads YNNKEL (reference sequence). The CDR3 totals 14 residues. The CDR3 is CASSQVGIGNIQYF. The full variable domain, completed using reference TRBV3-1 and TRBJ2-4, is DTAVSQTPKYLVTQMGNDKSIKCEQNLGHDTMYWYKQDSKKFLKIMFSYNNKELIINETVPNRFSPKSPDKAHLNLHINSLELGDSAVYFCASSQVGIGNIQYFGAGTRLSVL.

J is TRBJ2-6 and V is TRBV20-1; the TCRdb D gene call, TRBD1, has no DNA to confirm it. Germline V gene data show CDR1 as DFQATT and CDR2 as SNEGSKA (reference sequence). The CDR3 extends over 15 amino acids. The chain's CDR3 is CSATQGFSGANVLTF.

The genes are TRBV5-5 and TRBJ1-2; TCRdb indicates TRBD1, and absent DNA this call remains unverified. The germline CDR1 and CDR2 sequences are SGHKS and YYEKEE (reference sequence). CDR3 size: 14 residues. This CDR3 reads CASSFGGRDYGYTF. The whole variable domain, filled in from reference TRBV5-5 and TRBJ1-2, reads DAGVTQSPTHLIKTRGQQVTLRCSPISGHKSVSWYQQVLGQGPQFIFQYYEKEERGRGNFPDRFSARQFPNYSSELNVNALLLGDSALYLCASSFGGRDYGYTFGSGTRLTVV.

The V and J genes are TRBV9 and TRBJ2-2; the D call of TRBD2 rests on TCRdb alone, since no DNA is present to check it. The germline V gene has CDR1 SGDLS and CDR2 YYNGEE. The CDR3 extends over 15 amino acids. The CDR3: CASSATSPNTGELFF.

The V gene is TRBV5-1, the J gene TRBJ2-4; without DNA, the TCRdb call of TRBD1 cannot be checked. The CDR3 extends over 13 amino acids. Germline V gene lookup returns CDR1 SGHRS and CDR2 YFSETQ. The chain's CDR3 is CASRPGTGNIQYF.

The chain recombines TRBV5-6 with TRBJ1-2; TCRdb's D call of TRBD1 is untestable without DNA. The CDR3 loop spans 14 amino acids. The germline V gene encodes CDR1 SGHDT and CDR2 YYEEEE. The CDR3 spells CASSPWTRWGGYTF.

This chain connects TRBV24-1 to TRBJ2-1. From germline, CDR1 is KGHDR and CDR2 SFDVKD. The CDR3 totals 16 residues. The CDR3 loop is CATSESSFSSYNEQFF.

The chain uses TRBV9 and TRBJ2-1; there is no DNA to check the TCRdb D call of TRBD1. CDR1 is SGDLS, CDR2 YYNGEE, per germline. The CDR3 loop spans 16 amino acids. CDR3 sequence reads: CASSIHREDAYNEQFF.

The chain combines TRBV24-1 with TRBJ2-3; TCRdb's assignment of TRBD1 cannot be checked, as there is no DNA. Per the germline V gene, CDR1 is KGHDR and CDR2 is SFDVKD. There are 16 residues in the CDR3. CDR3: CATSDSREIGKDTQYF.

This chain links TRBV28 with TRBJ2-3; TCRdb's D call of TRBD2 is untestable without DNA. This CDR3 region has 18 residues. Germline CDR1 MDHEN, CDR2 SYDVKM. The CDR3 spells CASSRGTSGRDVRDTQYF.

The CDR3: CASSLLSGVAYEQYF. The chain joins TRBV7-2 to TRBJ2-7; TCRdb's D call of TRBD1 is untestable without DNA. The CDR3 has 15 residues. Germline CDR1 and CDR2: SGHTA and FQGNSA.

J is TRBJ2-2 and V is TRBV5-6; as DNA is missing, the TRBD2 call by TCRdb cannot be tested. Germline CDR1 is SGHDT and CDR2 is YYEEEE. The CDR3 is made up of 17 amino acids. CDR3 loop: CASSLLAGGFNTGELFF.

The genes are TRBV7-9 and TRBJ1-6. The CDR3 runs to 16 residues. Germline V lookup: CDR1 SEHNR, CDR2 FQNEAQ (reference sequence). The CDR3 sequence is CASSLMEGPWDSPLHF.

The chain employs TRBV7-9 and TRBJ2-7; TCRdb outputs TRBD2, but without DNA this stays unchecked. This CDR3 region has 13 residues. CDR1 SEHNR and CDR2 FQNEAQ come from the germline V gene (reference sequence). CDR3 region: CASSPRAGGEQYF.

J is TRBJ2-1 and V is TRBV24-1; with no DNA, the TCRdb D assignment of TRBD2 cannot be verified. CDR3 length equals 15 residues. Looked up from germline, CDR1 is KGHDR and CDR2 is SFDVKD. CDR3 region: CATSDPGLSYNEQFF.